These 3 T cell receptor beta chains share one sample of origin, sequenced in a study of blood T cell repertoires in COVID-19. The assay was immunoSEQ multiplex PCR, and TCRdb's table has in-frame clones only and misses some. This table holds some 60,000 clones, over 75% found once. The material sequenced was peripheral blood. These receptor sequences come from a human donor in a cohort sampled during active COVID-19.

V is TRBV3-1 (or the pseudogene TRBV3-2) and J is TRBJ1-1, with TRBD1 matching 8 bases. The CDR3 covers 15 residues. Germline loops: CDR1 LGHDT, CDR2 YNNKEL (reference sequence). V lost 0 bases, J lost 2 bases, and 2 bases stayed unmatched. CDR3 bases: TGTGCCAGCAGCCAAGACAGGGGGCACAACACTGAAGCTTTCTTT. This gives the protein CASSQDRGHNTEAFF.

The chain is built from TRBV21-1 and TRBJ1-3. TRBV21-1 is flagged as a pseudogene. The length of the CDR3 is 15 residues. The CDR3 DNA reads as TGTGCCAGCAGCAGACTGGAGAGGTCTGGAAACACCATATATTTT. Translating gives CASSRLERSGNTIYF.

The V gene is TRBV12-3 or TRBV12-4, the J gene TRBJ1-2; TRBD1 is a possible D gene (6 bases). This CDR3 has 13 amino acids. Between the trimmed V and J ends, which lost 3 bases and 7 bases, there was a span of 12 bases. The CDR3 protein is CASSFSRGSGYTF. The CDR3 DNA reads TGTGCCAGCAGTTTCAGCAGGGGTAGTGGCTACACCTTC.